These T cell receptor beta chains were read from a single sample in a study of cytomegalovirus exposure and HLA in healthy donors. Assay used: immunoSEQ multiplex PCR; TCRdb lists only in-frame clones, some missing. Among 100,000 to 150,000 clones listed, approximately 89% were seen once. Sequenced material: PBMCs. The receptors here all came from a young woman in good health and CMV-seronegative. Both conserved end residues are part of each CDR3. D genes are given only for firm matches. The size field is filled for only some rows; it gives once, few, many or a size class.

NA,TRBJ1-6,few,TRBV7-2,TGTGCCAGCATCCGTAACCCGGACTTAAATTCACCCCTCCACTTT,CASIRNPDLNSPLHF
TRBD2,TRBJ2-5,NA,TRBV7-8,TGTGCCAGCAGCTTAGTGCTAGCGGGAGTGGAGACCCAGTACTTC,CASSLVLAGVETQYF
NA,TRBJ2-3,NA,TRBV7-9,TGTGCCAGCAGCTTGGGCAGGGTGACAGATACGCAGTATTTT,CASSLGRVTDTQYF
TRBD2,TRBJ2-5,NA,TRBV29-1,TGCACCGTAACCGGGACTAGCGGGGAAGTCCCTGTTGAGACCCAGTACTTC,CTVTGTSGEVPVETQYF
TRBD1,TRBJ2-7,NA,TRBV2,TGTGCCAGCAAAGGGACAGGACTCCCCTACGAGCAGTACTTC,CASKGTGLPYEQYF
NA,TRBJ1-1,NA,TRBV20-1,TGCAGTGCGAGGGAGACCACTGAAGCTTTCTTT,CSARETTEAFF
NA,TRBJ1-6,once,TRBV5-1,TGCGCCAGCAGCTTTTCGCGCAGGGAGGATTCACCCCTCCACTTT,CASSFSRREDSPLHF
NA,TRBJ1-5,NA,TRBV9,TGTGCCAGCAGCGTAGGGACTTATAGCAATCAGCCCCAGCATTTT,CASSVGTYSNQPQHF
NA,TRBJ1-2,once,TRBV2,TGTGCCAGCCGTAGGGAAACAGGGACCTATGGCTACACCTTC,CASRRETGTYGYTF
TRBD1,TRBJ2-1,NA,TRBV6-1,TGTGCCAGCGCGGGGACAGGGGGCTACAATGAGCAGTTCTTC,CASAGTGGYNEQFF
NA,TRBJ1-1,once,TRBV6-5,TGTGCCAGCAGTTACTCGGCGGGGAACACTGAAGCTTTCTTT,CASSYSAGNTEAFF
TRBD2,TRBJ2-2,NA,TRBV2,TGTGCCAGCAGTGGGACTAGCGGGGGTACGGGGGAGCTGTTTTTT,CASSGTSGGTGELFF
TRBD2,TRBJ2-5,NA,TRBV4-2,TGTGCCAGCAGCCAAGAAAGCGGGGGAGCGTGGGAGACCCAGTACTTC,CASSQESGGAWETQYF
TRBD2,TRBJ2-1,NA,TRBV15,TGTGCCACCAGCAGAGTAGACAGCGGGGGGGCGAATGAGCAGTTCTTC,CATSRVDSGGANEQFF
NA,TRBJ1-1,NA,TRBV6-6,TGTGCCAGCAGTTACTCGTTGTCGGCGGACACTGAAGCTTTCTTT,CASSYSLSADTEAFF
NA,TRBJ1-5,once,TRBV7-2,TGTGCCAGCAGCCCGCTGGGTGGCGGTCAGCCCCAGCATTTT,CASSPLGGGQPQHF
NA,TRBJ2-3,NA,TRBV5-1,TGCGCCAGCAGCCCCGGGGGCACAGATACGCAGTATTTT,CASSPGGTDTQYF
TRBD2,TRBJ2-3,many,TRBV6-4,TGTGCCAGCAGTGACTCAGGCGGGGGGGCGACAGATACGCAGTATTTT,CASSDSGGGATDTQYF
NA,TRBJ1-2,NA,TRBV28,TGTGCCAGCAGAGGGGGACATAATAACTATGGCTACACCTTC,CASRGGHNNYGYTF
TRBD1,TRBJ1-3,many,TRBV6-4,TGTGCCAGCAGTGACTCGGCAGGGGGAGGAAACACCATATATTTT,CASSDSAGGGNTIYF
TRBD1,TRBJ2-3,NA,TRBV19,TGTGCCAGTAGCGACCGGGACAGGCTCTCTGATACGCAGTATTTT,CASSDRDRLSDTQYF
NA,TRBJ1-5,NA,TRBV6-5,TGTGCCAGCAGTTACTCTGCAGTCGTGCCCCAGCATTTT,CASSYSAVVPQHF
TRBD1,TRBJ1-2,NA,TRBV7-2,TGTGCCAGCAGTTCACCGAACAGGGGAGGCTACACCTTC,CASSSPNRGGYTF
TRBD1,TRBJ1-2,once,TRBV29-1,TGCAGCGTTGACAGGGGGCGGGATGGCTACACCTTC,CSVDRGRDGYTF
TRBD1,TRBJ2-1,once,TRBV28,TGTGCCAGCTTCCGAGGGGGCGCCTACAATGAGCAGTTCTTC,CASFRGGAYNEQFF
TRBD1,TRBJ2-5,NA,TRBV6-1,TGTGCCAGCAGTGAACAGGGGGAAGGGACCCAGTACTTC,CASSEQGEGTQYF
NA,TRBJ2-5,NA,TRBV5-5,TGTGCCAGCAGCTCGACAGGCTCCCAAGAGACCCAGTACTTC,CASSSTGSQETQYF
TRBD1,TRBJ1-3,NA,TRBV5-1,TGCGCCAGCAGCTTGACACCGGGACAGGTACTCCGAAACACCATATATTTT,CASSLTPGQVLRNTIYF
NA,TRBJ2-1,once,TRBV5-4,TGTGCCAGCAGCCCATTCAGGGGATCATCCTACAATGAGCAGTTCTTC,CASSPFRGSSYNEQFF
TRBD2,TRBJ2-1,NA,TRBV28,TGTGCCAGCAGCCCTAGCGGGAGACCCTACAATGAGCAGTTCTTC,CASSPSGRPYNEQFF
TRBD2,TRBJ2-1,NA,TRBV28,TGTGCCAGCAGTTCAAGCGGGGGTGTCCCCTACAATGAGCAGTTCTTC,CASSSSGGVPYNEQFF
TRBD1,TRBJ2-6,NA,TRBV2,TGTGCCAGCAGGGGACAGGGAATTGGGGCCAACGTCCTGACTTTC,CASRGQGIGANVLTF
NA,TRBJ1-1,NA,TRBV10-1,TGCGCCACATCGGGACAACGGAACACTGAAGCTTTCTTT,CATSGQRNTEAFF
TRBD2,TRBJ2-1,NA,TRBV5-1,TGCGCCAGCAGCTTACGTCCGACTAGCGAACTTGCGGATGAGCAGTTCTTC,CASSLRPTSELADEQFF
TRBD2,TRBJ2-7,once,TRBV29-1,TGCAGCGTCCTAGGACTAGAGGAGCACTACGAGCAGTACTTC,CSVLGLEEHYEQYF
NA,TRBJ2-1,NA,TRBV2,TGTGCCAGCACTCTAACCGGGACTCCTTCGGGCAATGAGCAGTTCTTC,CASTLTGTPSGNEQFF
NA,TRBJ1-2,NA,TRBV28,TGTGCCAGCAGTCCACCCAGGGATGGCTACACCTTC,CASSPPRDGYTF
TRBD1,TRBJ2-5,once,TRBV5-6,TGTGCCAGCAGCTGGACAGGGGAAGAGACCCAGTACTTC,CASSWTGEETQYF
NA,TRBJ2-7,NA,TRBV30,TGTGCCTGGAGTGTTAGTATCACTTACGAGCAGTACTTC,CAWSVSITYEQYF
TRBD2,TRBJ2-7,NA,TRBV7-6,TGTGCCAGCAGCCTCGGGACTAGCGGGGGATACGAGCAGTACTTC,CASSLGTSGGYEQYF